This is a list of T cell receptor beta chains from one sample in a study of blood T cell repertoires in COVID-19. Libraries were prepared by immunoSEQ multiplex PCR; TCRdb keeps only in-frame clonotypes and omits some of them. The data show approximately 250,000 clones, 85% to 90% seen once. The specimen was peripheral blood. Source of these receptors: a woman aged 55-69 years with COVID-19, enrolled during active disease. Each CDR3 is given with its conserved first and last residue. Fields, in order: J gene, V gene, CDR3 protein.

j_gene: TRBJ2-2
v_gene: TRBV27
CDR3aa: CASSSYSGSGTGELFF

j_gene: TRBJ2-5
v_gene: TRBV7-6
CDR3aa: CASSPSGSWGETQYF

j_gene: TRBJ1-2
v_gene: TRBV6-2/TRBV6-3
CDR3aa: CASSYSGVRDYGYTF

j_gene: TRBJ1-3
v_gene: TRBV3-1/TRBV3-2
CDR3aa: CASSPWGGSGNTIYF

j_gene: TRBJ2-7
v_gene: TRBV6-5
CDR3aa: CASGRSSGSYEQYF

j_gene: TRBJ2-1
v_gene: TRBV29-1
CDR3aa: CSVEAATKPQGQFF

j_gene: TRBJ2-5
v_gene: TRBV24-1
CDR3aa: CATSDTRTGPRTQYF

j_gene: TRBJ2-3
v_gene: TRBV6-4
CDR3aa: CASSLEGTDTQYF

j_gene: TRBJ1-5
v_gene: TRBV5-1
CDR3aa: CASSSEGGRNQPQHF

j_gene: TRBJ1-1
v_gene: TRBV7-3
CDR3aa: CASSPFPRFGTGTERTEAFF

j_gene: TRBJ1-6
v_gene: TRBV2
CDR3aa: CASRENSPPLHF

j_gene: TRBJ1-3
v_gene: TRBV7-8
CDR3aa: CASSRGRVGVSGNTIYF

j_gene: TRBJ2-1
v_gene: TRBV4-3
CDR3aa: CASSKTGTSGNEQFF

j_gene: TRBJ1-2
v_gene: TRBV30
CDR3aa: CAWSVIRSNGYTF

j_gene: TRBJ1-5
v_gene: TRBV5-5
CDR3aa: CASSFDGVSNQPQHF

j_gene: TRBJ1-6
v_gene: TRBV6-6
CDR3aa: CASSYLTGPYNSPLHF

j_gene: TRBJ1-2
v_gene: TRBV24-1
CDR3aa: CAAQGKGGYTF

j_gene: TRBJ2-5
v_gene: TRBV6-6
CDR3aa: CASALASGGLETQYF

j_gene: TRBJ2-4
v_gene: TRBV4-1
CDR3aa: CASSLGQGPRLDIQYF

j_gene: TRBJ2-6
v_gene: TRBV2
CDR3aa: CASTSSSGANVLTF

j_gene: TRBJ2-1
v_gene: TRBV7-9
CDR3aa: CASNLRAGRVYNEQFF

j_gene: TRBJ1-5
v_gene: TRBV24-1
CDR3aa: CATSDGTGGNQPQHF

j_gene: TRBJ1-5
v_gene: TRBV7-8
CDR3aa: CASSLATGFSNQPQHF

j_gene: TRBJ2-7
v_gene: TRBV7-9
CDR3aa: CASSLTSGLTYEQYF

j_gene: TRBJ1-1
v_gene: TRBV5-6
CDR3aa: CASSLFRGRVYLSEAFF

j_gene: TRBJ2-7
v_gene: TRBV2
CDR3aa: CASRLAGGSGEQYF

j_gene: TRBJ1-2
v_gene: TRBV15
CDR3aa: CATSRDRGGYTF

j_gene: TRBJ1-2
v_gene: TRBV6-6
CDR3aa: CASSYSTGYYGYTF

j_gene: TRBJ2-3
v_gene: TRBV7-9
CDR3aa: CASGERRTDTQYF

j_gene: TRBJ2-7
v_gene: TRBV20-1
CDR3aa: CSASFVSYEQYF